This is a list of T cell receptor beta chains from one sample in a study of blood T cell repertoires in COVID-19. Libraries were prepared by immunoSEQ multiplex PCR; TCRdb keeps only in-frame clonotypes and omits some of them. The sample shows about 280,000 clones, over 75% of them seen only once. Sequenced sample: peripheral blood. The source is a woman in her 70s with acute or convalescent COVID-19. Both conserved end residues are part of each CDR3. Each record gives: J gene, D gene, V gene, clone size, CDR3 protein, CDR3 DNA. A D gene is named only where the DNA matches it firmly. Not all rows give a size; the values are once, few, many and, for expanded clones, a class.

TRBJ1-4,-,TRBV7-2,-,CASSATRSTNEKLFF,TGTGCCAGCAGCGCTACTCGGTCAACTAATGAAAAACTGTTTTTT
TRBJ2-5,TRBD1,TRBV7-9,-,CASSSRDRGKETQYF,TGTGCCAGCAGCTCCCGGGACAGGGGAAAAGAGACCCAGTACTTC
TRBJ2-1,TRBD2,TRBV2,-,CAHTRGLAGPVYNEQFF,TGTGCCCACACGCGAGGACTAGCGGGGCCCGTCTACAATGAGCAGTTCTTC
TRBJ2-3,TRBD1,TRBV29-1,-,CSITGTGGTDTQYF,TGCAGCATAACCGGGACAGGGGGGACAGATACGCAGTATTTT
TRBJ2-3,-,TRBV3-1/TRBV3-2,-,CASSSSQGADTQYF,TGTGCCAGCAGCTCATCTCAGGGTGCAGATACGCAGTATTTT
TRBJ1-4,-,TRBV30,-,CAWTDSYNEKLFF,TGTGCCTGGACAGACAGCTATAATGAAAAACTGTTTTTT
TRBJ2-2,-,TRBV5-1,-,CASSAVGLTNTGELFF,TGCGCCAGCAGCGCGGTCGGACTTACGAACACCGGGGAGCTGTTTTTT
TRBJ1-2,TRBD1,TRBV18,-,CASSPTGQGYGYTF,TGTGCCAGCTCACCCACGGGACAGGGCTATGGCTACACCTTC
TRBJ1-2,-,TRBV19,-,CASSAGTFYGYTF,TGTGCCAGTAGTGCGGGTACTTTCTATGGCTACACCTTC
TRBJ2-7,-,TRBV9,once,CASSPRGGQQYF,TGTGCCAGCAGCCCGAGAGGAGGGCAGCAGTACTTC
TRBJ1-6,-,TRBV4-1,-,CASSQSTGRDSPLHF,TGCGCCAGCAGCCAATCCACTGGGAGGGATTCACCCCTCCACTTT
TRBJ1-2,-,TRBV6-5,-,CASNPRGGNGYTF,TGTGCCAGCAACCCCCGTGGGGGGAACGGCTACACCTTC
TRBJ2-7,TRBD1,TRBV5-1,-,CASSSTGAFYEQYF,TGCGCCAGCAGCTCGACAGGGGCTTTTTACGAGCAGTACTTC
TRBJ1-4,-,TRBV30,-,CAVPTGSTNEKLFF,TGTGCCGTCCCTACAGGGTCAACTAATGAAAAACTGTTTTTT
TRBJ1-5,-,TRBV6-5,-,CASSLSENQPQHF,TGTGCCAGCAGTTTGAGTGAAAATCAGCCCCAGCATTTT
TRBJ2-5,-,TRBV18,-,CASSQGSKETQYF,TGTGCCAGCTCTCAGGGGAGCAAAGAGACCCAGTACTTC
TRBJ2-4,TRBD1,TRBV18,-,CASSPGQGYKNIQYF,TGTGCCAGCTCACCGGGACAGGGGTACAAAAACATTCAGTACTTC
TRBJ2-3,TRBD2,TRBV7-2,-,CASSLTSGDTDTQYF,TGTGCCAGCAGCTTGACTAGCGGGGACACAGATACGCAGTATTTT
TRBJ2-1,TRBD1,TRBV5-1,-,CASSFDRAYNEQFF,TGCGCCAGCAGCTTTGACAGGGCCTACAATGAGCAGTTCTTC